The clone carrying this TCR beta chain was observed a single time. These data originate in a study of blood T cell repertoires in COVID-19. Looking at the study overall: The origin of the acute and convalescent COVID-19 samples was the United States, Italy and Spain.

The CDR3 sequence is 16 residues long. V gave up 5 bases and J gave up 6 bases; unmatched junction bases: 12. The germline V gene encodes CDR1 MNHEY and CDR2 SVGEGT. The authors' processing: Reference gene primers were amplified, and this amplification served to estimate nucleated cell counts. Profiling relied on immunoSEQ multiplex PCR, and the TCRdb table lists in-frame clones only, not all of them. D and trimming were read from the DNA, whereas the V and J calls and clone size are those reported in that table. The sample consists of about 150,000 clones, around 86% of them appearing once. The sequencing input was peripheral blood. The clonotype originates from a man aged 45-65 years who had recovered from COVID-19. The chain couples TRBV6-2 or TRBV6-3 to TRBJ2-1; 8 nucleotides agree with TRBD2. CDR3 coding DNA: TGTGCCAGCAGTGTCAAGCGGGGGAGGGCTGGCAATGAGCAGTTCTTC. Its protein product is CASSVKRGRAGNEQFF.